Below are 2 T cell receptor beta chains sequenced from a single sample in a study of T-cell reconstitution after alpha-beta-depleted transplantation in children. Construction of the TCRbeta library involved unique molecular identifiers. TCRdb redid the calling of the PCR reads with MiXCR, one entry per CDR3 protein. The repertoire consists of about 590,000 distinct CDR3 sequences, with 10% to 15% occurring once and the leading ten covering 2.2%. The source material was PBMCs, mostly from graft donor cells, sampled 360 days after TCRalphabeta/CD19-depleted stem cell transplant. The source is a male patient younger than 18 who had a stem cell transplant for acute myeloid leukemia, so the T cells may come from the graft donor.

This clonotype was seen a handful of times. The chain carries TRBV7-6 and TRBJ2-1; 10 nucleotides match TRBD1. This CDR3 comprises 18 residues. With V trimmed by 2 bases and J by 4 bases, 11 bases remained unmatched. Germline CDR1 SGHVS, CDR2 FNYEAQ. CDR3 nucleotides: TGTGCCAGCAGCTTAACCGGGACAGGGGTCCGAACTTACAATGAGCAGTTCTTC. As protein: CASSLTGTGVRTYNEQFF.

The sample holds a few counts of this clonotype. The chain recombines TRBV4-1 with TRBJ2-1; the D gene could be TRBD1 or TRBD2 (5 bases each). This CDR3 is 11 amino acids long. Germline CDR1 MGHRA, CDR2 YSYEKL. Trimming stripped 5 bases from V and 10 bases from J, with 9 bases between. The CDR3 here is CASSNGGEQFF. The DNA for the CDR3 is TGCGCCAGCAGCAATGGGGGAGAGCAGTTCTTC.